These 13 T cell receptor beta chains were all obtained from the same sample, sequenced in a study of T cells in Graves' hyperthyroidism and ophthalmopathy. RNA transcripts were the template for amplifying TCR beta CDR3 regions. HTBI primers were employed in a first-round RT-PCR of the TCR CDR3. One entry per CDR3 protein, called by TCRdb with MiXCR from the multiplex PCR reads. The table includes 600,000 or so distinct CDR3 sequences, approximately 14% detected once. The specimen sequenced was blood. The receptor set was obtained from a young woman with Graves' ophthalmopathy.

This clonotype has at least ten counts. The V call is TRBV6-5, the J call TRBJ1-2, with D maybe TRBD1 (6 bases). Germline V gives CDR1 MNHEY, CDR2 SVGAGI. This CDR3 spans 14 amino acids. V was shortened by 2 bases and J by 6 bases, with 13 bases between the two germline ends. CDR3 DNA: TGTGCCAGCAGTTACGCCCAGGGGTCGGATGGCTACACCTTC. Translated, it gives CASSYAQGSDGYTF.

The CDR3, as DNA: TGCAGTGCTAGAGAACTAGCAAAGGTGAATACGCAGTATTTT. It yields the protein CSARELAKVNTQYF. The rearrangement joins TRBV20-1 to TRBJ2-3, with D possibly TRBD2 on 6 matching bases. Trimming cost V 0 bases and J 7 bases, with 14 bases left between them. Germline values: CDR1 DFQATT, CDR2 SNEGSKA (reference sequence). This CDR3 has 14 amino acids.

This clonotype was seen only a few times. The V gene is TRBV24-1, the J gene TRBJ2-3; no reliable D call. Near its end, the DNA agrees better with TRBJ1-5, so the J call may be wrong. Germline values: CDR1 KGHDR, CDR2 SFDVKD. CDR3 length: 17 residues. For the CDR3, the DNA is TGTGCCACCAGTGATCGCTGGCTAGCGGGAGGCCCAGATACGCAGCATTTT. Its translation: CATSDRWLAGGPDTQHF.

With respect to this clonotype: No DNA is shown, since the ends of the CDR3 on it are uncertain; the CDR3 is the one TCRdb lists. The rearrangement links TRBV12-3 or TRBV12-4 to TRBJ2-7; the tabulated D call, TRBD2, remains unverified against the DNA. Including both end residues, the CDR3 is 18 amino acids long. The CDR3 sequence: CASSSSGLAGGGSYEQYF.

The J gene is TRBJ2-5, the V gene TRBV9; TRBD2 aligns across 12 bases. V was pared by 4 bases and J by 0 bases, with 1 base of the junction left unmatched. The length of the CDR3 is 15 residues. The germline V gene has CDR1 SGDLS and CDR2 YYNGEE. The CDR3 is CASSLAGGDQETQYF. The CDR3 nucleotides read TGTGCCAGCAGCCTAGCGGGAGGGGACCAAGAGACCCAGTACTTC.

This clonotype came up many times. The V gene is TRBV29-1, the J gene TRBJ2-1; either TRBD1 or TRBD2 may fit D (6 bases each). Germline V gene lookup returns CDR1 SQVTM and CDR2 ANQGSEA. CDR3 length: 13 residues. The V end was cut by 6 bases, the J end by 8 bases, with 17 bases between. CDR3 sequence reads: CSVPSGGGDEQFF. The CDR3 bases are TGCAGCGTCCCATCCGGGGGCGGCGATGAGCAGTTCTTC.

This clonotype was seen repeatedly, ten times or more. This chain uses TRBV24-1 with TRBJ2-7; D may match TRBD1 or TRBD2 (6 bases each). The CDR3 extends over 14 amino acids. The V end was cut by 6 bases, the J end by 0 bases, with 11 bases between. CDR1 is KGHDR and CDR2 is SFDVKD in the germline V gene. CDR3 nucleotide sequence: TGTGCCACCAGTCGGGGGCAGAACTCCTACGAGCAGTACTTC. Protein sequence: CATSRGQNSYEQYF.

This clonotype was seen at least ten times. This rearrangement joins TRBV28 to TRBJ1-1, with 7 nucleotides matching TRBD1. J gave up 1 base and V 3 bases, and 8 bases lay outside the gene matches. The germline CDR1 and CDR2 sequences are MDHEN and SYDVKM. CDR3 length equals 16 residues. The CDR3 DNA sequence: TGTGCCAGCAGTTTCAACCACAGGGGCGGGAACACTGAAGCTTTCTTT. Protein: CASSFNHRGGNTEAFF.

The J gene is TRBJ2-7, the V gene TRBV7-2; 10 positions match TRBD1. With 0 bases clipped from V and 5 bases from J, the junction kept 16 bases outside the gene matches. Germline values: CDR1 SGHTA, CDR2 FQGNSA. The CDR3 length is 19 residues. DNA of the CDR3: TGTGCCAGCAGCTTAGCGTTTGTAGTATCCGGGACAGGGGCCGACGAGCAGTACTTC. Translating gives CASSLAFVVSGTGADEQYF.

This clonotype was observed a few times. Compared with germline, one end of the junction differs, possibly owing to a read error. The gene calls are TRBV7-2 and TRBJ2-1; TRBD2 matches at 8 bases. Germline V gives CDR1 SGHTA, CDR2 FQGNSA. The CDR3 spans 14 residues. The CDR3 sequence is CACSLIPGGPGKFF. As DNA, the CDR3 is TGTGCCTGCAGCTTAATTCCGGGAGGGCCAGGGAAGTTCTTC.

V usage is TRBV10-3 and J usage is TRBJ1-3; D uncertain. Trimming left V 6 bases short and J 6 bases short, with 15 bases between. Germline CDR1 and CDR2: ENHRY and SYGVKD. CDR3 length: 14 amino acids. CDR3 amino acids: CAISFDGEVNTIYF. As DNA, the CDR3 is TGTGCCATCAGCTTTGACGGGGAGGTAAACACCATATATTTT.

V is TRBV7-2 and J is TRBJ2-3; TRBD2 aligns across 8 bases. The CDR3 consists of 19 residues. Trimming removed 3 bases from V and 6 bases from J; junction bases left unmatched: 20. CDR1 and CDR2 from the germline V gene are SGHTA and FQGNSA. This chain's CDR3 is CASSFPGGTSGLTVDTQYF. The DNA for the CDR3 is TGTGCCAGCAGCTTCCCGGGGGGAACTAGCGGTCTCACAGTTGATACGCAGTATTTT.

The J gene is TRBJ2-5, the V gene TRBV13; no reliable D call. CDR1 and CDR2 from the germline V gene are PRHDT and FYEKMQ (reference sequence). Trimming took 2 bases from V and 1 from J, leaving 14 bases between them. CDR3 length equals 16 residues. The CDR3 nucleotides read TGTGCCAGCAGCTTAAGTCTGGAGCCAGTCCAAGAGACCCAGTACTTC. It codes for CASSLSLEPVQETQYF.